The 8 T cell receptor beta chains listed next were all sequenced from one sample in a study of blood T cell repertoires in COVID-19. Sequencing used immunoSEQ multiplex PCR; TCRdb keeps in-frame clones, though not all of them. This table holds 150,000 to 190,000 clones, 70% to 90% found once. Sample: peripheral blood. The receptor set was obtained from a woman aged 55-70 years with COVID-19, enrolled during active disease.

This clone turned up a few times. The chain links TRBV19 to TRBJ2-6, with 9 bases fitting TRBD2. With 2 bases clipped from V and 0 bases from J, the junction kept 11 bases outside the gene matches. The CDR3 consists of 20 residues. CDR1 is LNHDA and CDR2 is SQIVND in the germline V gene (reference sequence). The CDR3 sequence is CASSIRPGLASRSGANVLTF. The CDR3 region has the DNA TGTGCCAGTAGTATACGCCCCGGACTAGCGTCTCGCTCTGGGGCCAACGTCCTGACTTTC.

This rearrangement joins TRBV7-8 to TRBJ2-1; 7 nucleotides line up with TRBD1. This CDR3 has 12 residues. V shed 4 bases and J 9 bases; nucleotides not matched to a gene: 3. Looked up from germline, CDR1 is SGHVS and CDR2 is FQNEAQ. DNA for the CDR3: TGTGCCAGCAGCTACGCAGGGGGTGAGCAGTTCTTC. Amino acid sequence: CASSYAGGEQFF.

The genes are TRBV5-1 and TRBJ1-1, with 9 positions matching TRBD1. CDR1 is SGHRS and CDR2 is YFSETQ in the germline V gene. CDR3 size: 15 residues. V lost 4 bases, J lost 6 bases, and 10 bases stayed unmatched. This CDR3 is CASSPRQGGLSEAFF. CDR3 in DNA: TGCGCCAGCAGCCCGAGACAGGGGGGTCTCTCTGAAGCTTTCTTT. Combining the CDR3 with reference TRBV5-1 and TRBJ1-1 gives the whole variable domain KAGVTQTPRYLIKTRGQQVTLSCSPISGHRSVSWYQQTPGQGLQFLFEYFSETQRNKGNFPGRFSGRQFSNSRSEMNVSTLELGDSALYLCASSPRQGGLSEAFFGQGTRLTVV.

V and J are TRBV9 and TRBJ1-6; 7 nucleotides align to TRBD1. V dropped 4 bases and J dropped 7; count of bases not matched to a gene: 8. Germline V gene data show CDR1 as SGDLS and CDR2 as YYNGEE. This CDR3 comprises 15 residues. The CDR3 DNA follows: TGTGCCAGCAGCTCGGGACAGCAACCAAATTCACCCCTCCACTTT. It translates to CASSSGQQPNSPLHF.

This clone was counted once. V usage is TRBV5-1 and J usage is TRBJ1-2; TRBD1 aligns across 9 bases. CDR1 SGHRS and CDR2 YFSETQ come from the germline V gene. This CDR3 contains 14 residues. Trimming removed 4 bases from V and 7 bases from J; junction bases left unmatched: 8. DNA for the CDR3: TGCGCCAGCAGCCTGAGACAGGGGGAAAGTGGCTACACCTTC. Its protein product is CASSLRQGESGYTF.

The chain links TRBV24-1 to TRBJ2-6; 8 bases align to TRBD1. Germline loops: CDR1 KGHDR, CDR2 SFDVKD. J lost 9 bases, V lost 4 bases, and 7 bases had no gene match. The CDR3 runs 15 residues. As DNA, the CDR3 is TGTGCCACCAGTGACCTCGGACAGGGAGGCAACGTCCTGACTTTC. This sequence encodes CATSDLGQGGNVLTF.

The chain couples TRBV12-3 or TRBV12-4 to TRBJ1-5; D is undetermined. Trimming cost V 3 bases and J 4 bases, with 4 bases left between them. The CDR3 has 12 residues. CDR3 bases: TGTGCCAGCAGTTTTTCAAATCAGCCCCAGCATTTT. It codes for CASSFSNQPQHF.

This chain links TRBV24-1 with TRBJ1-5; 8 bases map to TRBD1. The CDR3 runs 15 residues. Germline V gene lookup returns CDR1 KGHDR and CDR2 SFDVKD. The J segment lost 7 bases and the V segment lost 4 bases, leaving 8 bases of the junction unmatched. The CDR3 sequence: CATSDSDRVGQPQHF. Here the CDR3 DNA reads TGTGCCACCAGTGACTCGGACAGGGTGGGACAGCCCCAGCATTTT.